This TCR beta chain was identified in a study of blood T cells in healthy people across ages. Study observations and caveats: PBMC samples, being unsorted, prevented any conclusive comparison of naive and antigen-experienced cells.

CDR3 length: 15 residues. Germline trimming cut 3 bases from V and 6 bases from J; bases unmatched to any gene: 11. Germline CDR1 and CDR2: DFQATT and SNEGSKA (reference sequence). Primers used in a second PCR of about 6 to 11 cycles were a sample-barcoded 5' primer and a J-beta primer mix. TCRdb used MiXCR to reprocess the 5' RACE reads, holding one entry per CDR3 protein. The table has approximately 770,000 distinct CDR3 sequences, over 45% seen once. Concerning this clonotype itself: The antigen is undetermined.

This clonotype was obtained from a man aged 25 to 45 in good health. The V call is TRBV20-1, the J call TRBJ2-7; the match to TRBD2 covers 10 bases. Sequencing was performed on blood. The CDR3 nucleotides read TGCAGTGCTAGGCTAGCGGGAGCCCCCTGGGGCGAGCAGTACTTC. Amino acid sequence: CSARLAGAPWGEQYF.